The 29 T cell receptor beta chains given below trace back to one sample, sequenced in a study of post-analysis software for immune sequencing data (dated by TCRdb to between 2015 and 2016). Library preparation employed PCR. Sequenced using an Illumina HiSeq 2500. To reduce PCR and sequencing biases, unique molecular identifiers were incorporated into the TCR beta cDNA libraries. TCRdb trimmed the raw reads at Q25, called clones with MiXCR and kept productive beta chains. Rows merge per CDR3 protein into single entries with the most common DNA and genes. This sample lists 650,000 to 900,000 distinct CDR3 sequences; around 42% were detected once. The ten largest clones take up roughly 4.9% of the sample. Broad study findings and their caveats: Patients showed significantly higher frequencies than controls for five TRBV segments, among them TRBV5-6, TRBV5-1 and TRBV20-1.

These receptors are not linked to any known antigen. The sample consisted of blood. The receptors shown here come from a girl aged 10 to 17 with multiple sclerosis.

This chain connects TRBV4-2 to TRBJ2-1; tentative D call: TRBD2 (6 bases). The V end lost 0 bases, the J end lost 3 bases, and 15 bases lay between the germline ends. The CDR3 is 17 residues long. Germline loops: CDR1 LGHNA, CDR2 YNFKEQ. CDR3 amino acids: CASSQDLTGVVYNEQFF. The CDR3 DNA is TGTGCCAGCAGCCAAGATTTGACGGGAGTGGTCTACAATGAGCAGTTCTTC.

Of note for this clonotype: The junction departs from germline at one end; a sequencing error may be responsible. DNA for the CDR3: TGTGCCAACAGCCGTTCTGGGGTAGCGGGAAACAATGAGCAGTTCTTC. This encodes CANSRSGVAGNNEQFF. The chain has TRBV4-2 and TRBJ2-1, with TRBD2 matching over 8 bases. Germline assignment: CDR1 LGHNA and CDR2 YNFKEQ. The CDR3 spans 16 residues.

In its sample, this clonotype was seen many times. The V and J genes are TRBV12-3 or TRBV12-4 and TRBJ1-2; D is ambiguous. Trimming pared 5 bases from V and 0 bases from J, leaving 4 bases between. This CDR3 contains 12 residues. DNA of the CDR3: TGTGCCAGCAGTACATCTAACTATGGCTACACCTTC. Translating gives CASSTSNYGYTF.

V is TRBV15 and J is TRBJ2-3; D gene uncertain. Germline-derived CDR1 and CDR2 are LNHNV and YYDKDF (reference sequence). The CDR3 loop spans 13 amino acids. The V end lost 5 bases, the J end lost 11 bases, and 17 bases lay between the germline ends. The CDR3 protein is CATSERVVEEQYF. The CDR3 DNA is TGTGCCACCAGCGAAAGAGTGGTAGAGGAGCAGTATTTT.

This clonotype occurred a few times. The rearrangement joins TRBV7-9 to TRBJ2-6; no definite D call. Trimming cost V 3 bases and J 0 bases, with 6 bases left between them. Germline V lookup: CDR1 SEHNR, CDR2 FQNEAQ (reference sequence). The CDR3 has 15 residues. CDR3 loop: CASSLSNSGANVLTF. CDR3 DNA sequence: TGTGCCAGCAGCTTGAGCAACTCTGGGGCCAACGTCCTGACTTTC. The full variable domain, with the rest looked up from reference TRBV7-9 and TRBJ2-6, is DTGVSQNPRHKITKRGQNVTFRCDPISEHNRLYWYRQTLGQGPEFLTYFQNEAQLEKSRLLSDRFSAERPKGSFSTLEIQRTEQGDSAMYLCASSLSNSGANVLTFGAGSRLTVL.

This clonotype was detected a few times. V gene TRBV6-1 combines with J gene TRBJ1-6; D remains unclear. This CDR3 has 14 amino acids. V was pared by 3 bases and J by 8 bases, with 11 bases between. Germline-derived CDR1 and CDR2 are MNHNS and SASEGT. In DNA form, the CDR3 reads TGTGCCAGCAGTGAGGGTCCTGAGGATTCACCCCTCCACTTT. Amino acids: CASSEGPEDSPLHF.

Concerning this clonotype: Compared with germline, one end of the junction differs, possibly owing to a read error. This chain uses TRBV7-9 with TRBJ2-1; D ambiguous. The germline V gene encodes CDR1 SEHNR and CDR2 FQNEAQ (reference sequence). This CDR3 has 16 residues. CDR3 loop: CASSLDQANSYNEQFF. In DNA form, the CDR3 reads TGTGCCAGTAGCTTAGATCAGGCCAACTCCTACAATGAGCAGTTCTTC.

The sample holds a few counts of this clonotype. This rearrangement joins TRBV29-1 to TRBJ1-1, with D maybe TRBD1 (5 bases). The CDR3 is made up of 15 amino acids. V was cut by 2 bases and J by 2 bases, with 15 bases left in between. CDR1 is SQVTM and CDR2 is ANQGSEA in the germline V gene. The CDR3 protein is CSVESHRGPNTEAFF. Written as DNA, the CDR3 is TGCAGCGTTGAAAGTCACCGGGGCCCTAACACTGAAGCTTTCTTT.

This chain connects TRBV4-1 to TRBJ1-1; 7 bases are a match to TRBD1. Germline V gives CDR1 MGHRA, CDR2 YSYEKL. With V trimmed by 5 bases and J by 3 bases, 9 bases remained unmatched. The length of the CDR3 is 15 residues. CDR3 coding DNA: TGCGCCAGCAGCGAGCGGGACAGCCAGGACACTGAAGCTTTCTTT. It yields the protein CASSERDSQDTEAFF.

The chain recombines TRBV29-1 with TRBJ2-7; a possible D gene is TRBD1 (6 bases). CDR1 and CDR2 from the germline V gene are SQVTM and ANQGSEA. The CDR3 runs 13 residues. With 1 base removed from V and 0 bases from J, the gap between germline ends came to 7 bases. The CDR3 DNA reads as TGCAGCGTTGAAGCACAGGGCTCCTACGAGCAGTACTTC. It yields the protein CSVEAQGSYEQYF.

This clonotype was detected only a few times. The rearrangement joins TRBV20-1 to TRBJ2-1, with TRBD2 identical over 7 bases. Germline CDR1 and CDR2: DFQATT and SNEGSKA (reference sequence). The CDR3 runs 11 residues. With 6 bases clipped from V and 10 bases from J, the junction kept 6 bases outside the gene matches. CDR3 residues: CSAATSAEQFF. The CDR3 DNA follows: TGCAGTGCAGCTACTAGCGCGGAGCAGTTCTTC.

V usage is TRBV5-1 and J usage is TRBJ1-4; weak D call: TRBD1 (6 bases). Germline-derived CDR1 and CDR2 are SGHRS and YFSETQ. The CDR3 totals 13 residues. V gave up 5 bases and J gave up 7 bases, with 12 bases separating them. As DNA, the CDR3 is TGCGCCAGCAGGCCCGGAGGGGGTGAAAAACTGTTTTTT. This codes for CASRPGGGEKLFF.

The chain's CDR3 is CASSQDQQGSQPQHF. For the CDR3, the DNA is TGCGCCAGCAGCCAGGACCAACAGGGGAGTCAGCCCCAGCATTTT. The V gene is TRBV4-3, the J gene TRBJ1-5; TRBD1 matches 7 bases. This CDR3 is 15 amino acids long. The ends lost 3 bases at V and 6 bases at J; junction bases unmatched: 8. Per the germline V gene, CDR1 is LGHNA and CDR2 is YSLEER.

The rearrangement uses TRBV7-9 and TRBJ1-2; 7 bases fit TRBD1. Trimming took 5 bases from V and 6 from J; bases not matched to a gene: 12. CDR1 and CDR2 from the germline V gene are SEHNR and FQNEAQ (reference sequence). The CDR3 totals 15 residues. The CDR3 DNA reads TGTGCCAGCAGCCAGGGATACGGGACAGCGAATGGCTACACCTTC. This codes for CASSQGYGTANGYTF. The full variable domain, completed using reference TRBV7-9 and TRBJ1-2, is DTGVSQNPRHKITKRGQNVTFRCDPISEHNRLYWYRQTLGQGPEFLTYFQNEAQLEKSRLLSDRFSAERPKGSFSTLEIQRTEQGDSAMYLCASSQGYGTANGYTFGSGTRLTVV.

The V gene is TRBV12-3 or TRBV12-4, the J gene TRBJ1-1, with 11 bases lining up with TRBD1. The CDR3 spans 14 residues. Trimming cost V 6 bases and J 8 bases; bases outside gene matches: 8. The CDR3 region has the DNA TGTGCCAGCAGCCAAGAGGGGACAGGGGGAGAAGCTTTCTTT. Translated: CASSQEGTGGEAFF.

V is TRBV30 and J is TRBJ1-4, with a weak D call TRBD1 (5 bases). The V and J ends lost 3 bases and 2 bases respectively, with 13 bases between them. Germline loops: CDR1 GTSNPN, CDR2 SVGIG (reference sequence). This CDR3 is 15 amino acids long. CDR3: CAWRGGSATNEKLFF. The DNA of the CDR3 is TGTGCCTGGAGGGGGGGGTCGGCGACTAATGAAAAACTGTTTTTT.

The chain carries TRBV29-1 and TRBJ2-3, with TRBD1 identical over 8 bases. The CDR3 length is 14 residues. The V gene end was trimmed by 1 base and the J gene end by 10 bases; junction bases not matched to a gene: 10. CDR1 SQVTM and CDR2 ANQGSEA come from the germline V gene. The CDR3 is CSVEGQGARLSQYF. The CDR3 bases are TGCAGCGTTGAAGGGCAGGGGGCCCGACTGTCGCAGTATTTT.

This chain uses TRBV4-2 with TRBJ2-5; 9 bases line up with TRBD2. Near its end, the DNA agrees better with TRBJ2-7, so the J call may be wrong. The germline V gene encodes CDR1 LGHNA and CDR2 YNFKEQ. The length of the CDR3 is 18 residues. The CDR3 DNA follows: TGTGCCAGCAGCCAAGAAGTCTACCTGCGGGAGGGTTTCTACGAGCAGTACTTC. Translated: CASSQEVYLREGFYEQYF.

J is TRBJ2-7 and V is TRBV7-9, with 7 bases lining up with TRBD2. J lost 7 bases, V lost 5 bases, and 8 bases had no gene match. The CDR3 runs 13 residues. Germline V gives CDR1 SEHNR, CDR2 FQNEAQ (reference sequence). The CDR3 region is CASSQGRAEEQYF. DNA of the CDR3: TGTGCCAGCAGCCAAGGGAGGGCCGAAGAGCAGTACTTC.

The chain couples TRBV20-1 to TRBJ2-3, with a tentative D call TRBD2 (5 bases). The CDR3 runs to 11 residues. The V gene's germline CDR1 is DFQATT and CDR2 SNEGSKA (reference sequence). Trimming cost V 3 bases and J 5 bases, with 6 bases left between them. The CDR3 bases are TGCAGTGCTAGGGAGGTAGATACGCAGTATTTT. This translates into CSAREVDTQYF.

The genes are TRBV7-2 and TRBJ2-3; 10 bases align to TRBD1. The germline V gene encodes CDR1 SGHTA and CDR2 FQGNSA. The CDR3 is 16 amino acids. J lost 3 bases, V lost 8 bases, and 11 bases had no gene match. DNA of the CDR3: TGTGCCAGCGGACCCCGGGACAGGGGACGTACAGATACGCAGTATTTT. Translation gives CASGPRDRGRTDTQYF.

Note on this clonotype: The junction departs from germline at one end; a sequencing error may be responsible. The V and J genes are TRBV7-7 and TRBJ2-5; 8 bases are shared with TRBD2. The end of the DNA fits TRBJ2-7 better, so the J call may be wrong. The CDR3 is 13 amino acids. CDR1 SSHAT and CDR2 FNYEAQ come from the germline V gene (reference sequence). CDR3 nucleotide sequence: TGTGCTAGCAGCCCCAGCGGGAGTGTCGAGCAGTACTTC. It is translated as CASSPSGSVEQYF.

This clonotype was seen more than once but under ten times. The gene calls are TRBV7-3 and TRBJ2-3; possible D gene TRBD1, 6 bases. The CDR3 length is 14 residues. Trimming cost V 4 bases and J 4 bases, with 12 bases left between them. CDR1 is SGHTA, CDR2 FQGTGA, per germline. CDR3 loop: CASSSLGGADTQYF. The CDR3 DNA sequence: TGTGCCAGCAGCTCTCTAGGGGGTGCAGATACGCAGTATTTT. Variable domain in full (rest from reference TRBV7-3 and TRBJ2-3): GAGVSQTPSNKVTEKGKYVELRCDPISGHTALYWYRQSLGQGPEFLIYFQGTGAADDSGLPNDRFFAVRPEGSVSTLKIQRTERGDSAVYLCASSSLGGADTQYFGPGTRLTVL.

DNA for the CDR3: TGTGCCAGCAGCCCCCCTAGCGGGAGGGCGGGCACAGATACGCAGTATTTT. It codes for CASSPPSGRAGTDTQYF. The chain uses TRBV7-2 and TRBJ2-3, with 12 bases matching TRBD2. This CDR3 spans 17 amino acids. The J segment lost 1 base and the V segment lost 5 bases, leaving 7 bases of the junction unmatched. Germline CDR1 SGHTA, CDR2 FQGNSA.

This rearrangement joins TRBV9 to TRBJ2-3, with 8 bases fitting TRBD2. The CDR3 totals 14 residues. J was trimmed by 2 bases and V by 4 bases; bases with no gene match: 3. Germline V lookup: CDR1 SGDLS, CDR2 YYNGEE. The CDR3 DNA reads as TGTGCCAGCAGCTCGGGACTAGACACAGATACGCAGTATTTT. It is translated as CASSSGLDTDTQYF.

The table lists this clonotype with a few counts. This chain connects TRBV6-1 to TRBJ1-2; 8 positions match TRBD1. The J segment lost 2 bases and the V segment lost 8 bases, leaving 10 bases of the junction unmatched. The CDR3 spans 15 residues. Germline assignment: CDR1 MNHNS and CDR2 SASEGT. The DNA of the CDR3 is TGTGCCAGCCATAATTACTGGACAGGGAACTATGGCTACACCTTC. Translation: CASHNYWTGNYGYTF.

V gene TRBV28 combines with J gene TRBJ1-2, with 7 positions matching TRBD1. This CDR3 is built from 12 residues. V gave up 5 bases and J gave up 6 bases; unmatched junction bases: 3. The germline gives CDR1 MDHEN, CDR2 SYDVKM. CDR3 nucleotide sequence: TGTGCCAGCAGTCCAGGGGGAAATGGCTACACCTTC. Residues: CASSPGGNGYTF.

V is TRBV5-1 and J is TRBJ2-1, with 13 bases fitting TRBD2. The CDR3 consists of 15 residues. Germline V CDR1 and CDR2: SGHRS, YFSETQ. The V gene end was trimmed by 2 bases and the J gene end by 8 bases; junction bases not matched to a gene: 4. CDR3 DNA sequence: TGCGCCAGCAGCTTCGGACTAGCGGGAGCGGATGAGCAGTTCTTC. Translated: CASSFGLAGADEQFF. The variable domain in full, with the rest retrieved from reference TRBV5-1 and TRBJ2-1, is KAGVTQTPRYLIKTRGQQVTLSCSPISGHRSVSWYQQTPGQGLQFLFEYFSETQRNKGNFPGRFSGRQFSNSRSEMNVSTLELGDSALYLCASSFGLAGADEQFFGPGTRLTVL.

V and J are TRBV29-1 and TRBJ2-3; unclear D gene. There are 14 residues in the CDR3. Trimming left V 8 bases short and J 4 bases short, with 19 bases between. CDR1 is SQVTM and CDR2 is ANQGSEA in the germline V gene. CDR3 nucleotide sequence: TGCAGCTCAAGTCGTCAGCTCGACTCAGATACGCAGTATTTT. Translated: CSSSRQLDSDTQYF.